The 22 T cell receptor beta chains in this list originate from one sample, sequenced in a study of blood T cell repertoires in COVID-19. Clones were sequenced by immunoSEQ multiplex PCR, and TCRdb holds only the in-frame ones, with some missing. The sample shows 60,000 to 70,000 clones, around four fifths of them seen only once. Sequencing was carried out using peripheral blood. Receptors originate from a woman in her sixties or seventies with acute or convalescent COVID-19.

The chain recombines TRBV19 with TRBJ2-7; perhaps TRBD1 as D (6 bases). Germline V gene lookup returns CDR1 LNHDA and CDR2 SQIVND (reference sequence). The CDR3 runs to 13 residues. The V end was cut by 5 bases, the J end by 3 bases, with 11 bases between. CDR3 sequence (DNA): TGTGCCAGTAGTTTAGCCAGGGGCTACGAGCAGTACTTC. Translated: CASSLARGYEQYF. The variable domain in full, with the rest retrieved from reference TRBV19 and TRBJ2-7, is DGGITQSPKYLFRKEGQNVTLSCEQNLNHDAMYWYRQDPGQGLRLIYYSQIVNDFQKGDIAEGYSVSREKKESFPLTVTSAQKNPTAFYLCASSLARGYEQYFGPGTRLTVT.

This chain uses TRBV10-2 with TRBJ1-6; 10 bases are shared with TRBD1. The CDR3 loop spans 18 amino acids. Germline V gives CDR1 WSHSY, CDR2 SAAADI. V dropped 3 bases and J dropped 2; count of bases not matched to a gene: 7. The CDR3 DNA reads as TGCGCCAGCAGTGACAGGGACAGGGGCTGGACCTATAATTCACCCCTCCACTTT. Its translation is CASSDRDRGWTYNSPLHF.

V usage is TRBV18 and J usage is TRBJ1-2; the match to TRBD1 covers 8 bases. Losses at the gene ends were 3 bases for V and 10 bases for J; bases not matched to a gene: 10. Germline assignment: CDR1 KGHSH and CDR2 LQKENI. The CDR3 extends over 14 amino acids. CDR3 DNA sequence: TGTGCCAGCTCACCCTCGGACAGGGCTGAGGACTACACCTTC. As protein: CASSPSDRAEDYTF.

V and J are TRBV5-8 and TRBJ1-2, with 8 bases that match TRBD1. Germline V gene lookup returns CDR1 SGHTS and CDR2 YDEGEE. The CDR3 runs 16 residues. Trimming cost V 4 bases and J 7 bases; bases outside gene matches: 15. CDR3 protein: CASSLMGQVLSGGYTF. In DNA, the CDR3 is TGTGCCAGCAGCCTTATGGGACAGGTCCTATCCGGTGGCTACACCTTC.

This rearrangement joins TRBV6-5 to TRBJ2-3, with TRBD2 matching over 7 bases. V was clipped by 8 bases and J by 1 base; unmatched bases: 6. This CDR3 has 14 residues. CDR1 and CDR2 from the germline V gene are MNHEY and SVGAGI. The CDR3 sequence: CASARGTGTDTQYF. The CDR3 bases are TGTGCCAGCGCGCGGGGGACGGGCACAGATACGCAGTATTTT.

CDR3 amino acids: CASSDPSGDRETQYF. The CDR3 DNA follows: TGTGCCAGCAGTGATCCTAGCGGTGACCGGGAGACCCAGTACTTC. The chain combines TRBV2 with TRBJ2-5, with 7 positions matching TRBD2. This CDR3 comprises 15 residues. V lost 3 bases to trimming and J lost 5 bases; unmatched junction nucleotides: 9. Germline lookup yields CDR1 SNHLY and CDR2 FYNNEI.

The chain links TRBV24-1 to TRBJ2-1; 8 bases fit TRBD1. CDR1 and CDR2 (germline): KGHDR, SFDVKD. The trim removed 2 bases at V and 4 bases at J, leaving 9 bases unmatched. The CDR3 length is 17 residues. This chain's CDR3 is CATSDSRGRGSYNEQFF. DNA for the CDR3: TGTGCCACCAGTGATTCCAGGGGGCGAGGTTCGTACAATGAGCAGTTCTTC.

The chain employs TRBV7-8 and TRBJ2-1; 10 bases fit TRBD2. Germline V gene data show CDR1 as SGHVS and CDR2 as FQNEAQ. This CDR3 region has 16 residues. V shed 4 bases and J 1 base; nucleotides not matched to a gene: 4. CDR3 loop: CASSSLAGFSYNEQFF. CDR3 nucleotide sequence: TGTGCCAGCAGCTCACTAGCGGGGTTTTCCTACAATGAGCAGTTCTTC. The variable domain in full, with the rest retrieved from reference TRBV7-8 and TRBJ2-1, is GAGVSQSPRYKVAKRGQDVALRCDPISGHVSLFWYQQALGQGPEFLTYFQNEAQLDKSGLPSDRFFAERPEGSVSTLKIQRTQQEDSAVYLCASSSLAGFSYNEQFFGPGTRLTVL.

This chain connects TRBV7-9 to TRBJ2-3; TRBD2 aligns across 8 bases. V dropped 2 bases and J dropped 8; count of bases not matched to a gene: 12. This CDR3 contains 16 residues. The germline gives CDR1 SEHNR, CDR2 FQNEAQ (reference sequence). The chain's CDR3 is CASSLILAGLRGTQYF. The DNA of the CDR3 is TGTGCCAGCAGCTTAATCCTAGCGGGTCTCCGAGGTACGCAGTATTTT.

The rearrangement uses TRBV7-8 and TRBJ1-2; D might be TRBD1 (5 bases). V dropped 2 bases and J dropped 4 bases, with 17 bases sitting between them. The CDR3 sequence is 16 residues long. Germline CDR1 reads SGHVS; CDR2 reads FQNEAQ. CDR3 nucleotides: TGTGCCAGCAGCTTAAATTCTAGGCAGGGAGGCTATGGCTACACCTTC. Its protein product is CASSLNSRQGGYGYTF.

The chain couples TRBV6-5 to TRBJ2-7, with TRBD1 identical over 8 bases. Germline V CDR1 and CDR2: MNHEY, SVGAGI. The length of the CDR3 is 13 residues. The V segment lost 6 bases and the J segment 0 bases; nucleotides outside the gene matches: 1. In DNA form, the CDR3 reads TGTGCCAGCAGGGACAGGGTCTCCTACGAGCAGTACTTC. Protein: CASRDRVSYEQYF.

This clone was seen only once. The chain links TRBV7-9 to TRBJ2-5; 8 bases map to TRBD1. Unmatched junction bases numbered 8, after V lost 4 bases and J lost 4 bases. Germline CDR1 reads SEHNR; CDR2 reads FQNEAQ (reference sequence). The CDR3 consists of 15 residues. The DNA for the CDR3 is TGTGCCAGCAGCTCACAGGGGGGAGCGGGAGAGACCCAGTACTTC. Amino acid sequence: CASSSQGGAGETQYF.

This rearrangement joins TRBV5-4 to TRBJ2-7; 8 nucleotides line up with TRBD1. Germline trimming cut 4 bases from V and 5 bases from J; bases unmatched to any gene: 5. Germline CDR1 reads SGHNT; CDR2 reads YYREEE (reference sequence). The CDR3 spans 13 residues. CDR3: CASSTQTGDEQYF. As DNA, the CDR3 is TGTGCCAGCAGCACCCAGACAGGGGACGAGCAGTACTTC.

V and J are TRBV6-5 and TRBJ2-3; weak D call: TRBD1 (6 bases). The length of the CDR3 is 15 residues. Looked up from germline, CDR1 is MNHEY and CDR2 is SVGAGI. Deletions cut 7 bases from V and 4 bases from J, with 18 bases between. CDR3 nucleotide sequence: TGTGCCAGCATTATCGGCCAGGGGATCGCAGATACGCAGTATTTT. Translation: CASIIGQGIADTQYF.

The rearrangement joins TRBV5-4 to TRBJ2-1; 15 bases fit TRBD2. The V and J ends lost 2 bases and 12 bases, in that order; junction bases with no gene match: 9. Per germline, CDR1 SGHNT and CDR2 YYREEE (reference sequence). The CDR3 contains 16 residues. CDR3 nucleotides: TGTGCCAGCAGCTTTGGTAGGACTAGCGGGGGGGCCGGGCAGTTCTTC. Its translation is CASSFGRTSGGAGQFF.

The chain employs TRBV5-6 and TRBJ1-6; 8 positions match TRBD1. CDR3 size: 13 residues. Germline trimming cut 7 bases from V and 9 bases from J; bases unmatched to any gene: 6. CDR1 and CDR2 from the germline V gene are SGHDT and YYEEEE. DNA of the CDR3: TGTGCCAGCTCGGACAGGGAAGTTTCACCCCTCCACTTT. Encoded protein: CASSDREVSPLHF.

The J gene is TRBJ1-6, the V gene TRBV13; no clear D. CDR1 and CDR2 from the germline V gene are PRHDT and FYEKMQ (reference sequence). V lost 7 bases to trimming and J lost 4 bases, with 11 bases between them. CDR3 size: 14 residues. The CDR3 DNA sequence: TGTGCCAGCACCGTGACAAGTTATAATTCACCCCTCCACTTT. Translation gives CASTVTSYNSPLHF.

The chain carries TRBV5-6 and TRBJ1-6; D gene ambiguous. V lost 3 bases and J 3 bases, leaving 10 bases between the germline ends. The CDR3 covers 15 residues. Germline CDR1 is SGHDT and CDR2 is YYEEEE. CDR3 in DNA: TGTGCCAGCAGCTCTCTACAGAGCTATAATTCACCCCTCCACTTT. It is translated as CASSSLQSYNSPLHF.

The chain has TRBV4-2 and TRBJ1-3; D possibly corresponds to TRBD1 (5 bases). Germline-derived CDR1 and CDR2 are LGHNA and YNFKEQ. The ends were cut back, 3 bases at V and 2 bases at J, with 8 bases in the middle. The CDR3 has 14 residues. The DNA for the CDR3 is TGTGCCAGCAGCCAGCAGGGTCCTGGAAACACCATATATTTT. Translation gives CASSQQGPGNTIYF.

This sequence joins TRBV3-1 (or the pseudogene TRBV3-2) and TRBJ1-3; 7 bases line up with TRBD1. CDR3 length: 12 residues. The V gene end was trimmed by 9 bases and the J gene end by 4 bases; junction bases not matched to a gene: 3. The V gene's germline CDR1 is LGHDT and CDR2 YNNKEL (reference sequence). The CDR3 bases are TGTGCCAGTGGGACAGTCGGAAACACCATATATTTT. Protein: CASGTVGNTIYF.

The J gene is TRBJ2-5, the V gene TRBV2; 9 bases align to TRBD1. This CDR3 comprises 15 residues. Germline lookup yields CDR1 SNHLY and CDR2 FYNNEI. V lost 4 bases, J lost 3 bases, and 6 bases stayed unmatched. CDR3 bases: TGTGCCAGCAGTGCGTGGACAGGGGAGGAAGAGACCCAGTACTTC. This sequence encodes CASSAWTGEEETQYF.

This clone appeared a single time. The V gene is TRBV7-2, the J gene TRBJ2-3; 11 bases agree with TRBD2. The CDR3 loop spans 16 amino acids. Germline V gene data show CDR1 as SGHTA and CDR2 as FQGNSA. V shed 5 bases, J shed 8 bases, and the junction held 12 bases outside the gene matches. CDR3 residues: CASSLSGGAFGATQYF. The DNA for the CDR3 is TGTGCCAGCAGCCTTAGCGGGGGGGCGTTCGGGGCTACGCAGTATTTT.